Listed below are T cell receptor beta chains from one sample, sequenced in a study of blood T cell repertoires in COVID-19. Measured with immunoSEQ multiplex PCR; TCRdb has only the in-frame clones, and not every one. This repertoire shows about 340,000 clones, around four fifths found once; its top ten account for 2.5% to 3%. The sequenced material came from peripheral blood. All receptors derive from a man aged 25-45 years with active or convalescent COVID-19. Each CDR3 is given with its conserved first and last residue. D genes are given only for firm matches. Some rows have no size entry. The others give once, few or many, or a class for an expanded clone.

NA | NA | TRBJ1-6 | TRBV2 | TGTGCCAGCAGTGAAGGGCAGGACTTTAATTCACCCCTCCACTTT | CASSEGQDFNSPLHF
NA | NA | TRBJ1-1 | TRBV4-1 | TGCGCCAGCAGGCCATCGGGCGTCGCGCGGGGCACTGAAGCTTTCTTT | CASRPSGVARGTEAFF
NA | once | TRBJ2-3 | TRBV7-6 | TGTGCCAGCAGCTTAGCTGGCCCCACAGATACGCAGTATTTT | CASSLAGPTDTQYF
NA | NA | TRBJ1-3 | TRBV6-6 | TGTGCCAGCAGTCCGGGTGGAAACACCATATATTTT | CASSPGGNTIYF
TRBD1 | NA | TRBJ2-1 | TRBV5-4 | TGTGCCAGCAAACCCATGGGGACAGGGTCGGGCAATGAGCAGTTCTTC | CASKPMGTGSGNEQFF
NA | NA | TRBJ1-4 | TRBV2 | TGTGCCAGCAGCGTAGACAGAACCGAAAAACTGTTTTTT | CASSVDRTEKLFF
NA | NA | TRBJ2-1 | TRBV11-3 | TGTGCCAGCAGCTTTGGTGGGAGCTCCTACAATGAGCAGTTCTTC | CASSFGGSSYNEQFF
NA | NA | TRBJ2-2 | TRBV4-3 | TGCGCCAGCAGCCCTTTGGAGTACGGCACCGGGGAGCTGTTTTTT | CASSPLEYGTGELFF
TRBD2 | few | TRBJ2-7 | TRBV5-4 | TGTGCCAGCAGCCGGACTAGTGCAACCTACGAGCAGTACTTC | CASSRTSATYEQYF
NA | once | TRBJ2-3 | TRBV18 | TGTGCCAGCTCACCACGTGATACAGCCACGCAGTATTTT | CASSPRDTATQYF
TRBD1 | NA | TRBJ2-7 | TRBV28 | TGTGCCAGCAGTGGACAGGAGCCCTACGAGCAGTACTTC | CASSGQEPYEQYF
NA | NA | TRBJ1-2 | TRBV4-2 | TGTGCCAGCAGCCAAAAGGGGCACGATGGCTACACCTTC | CASSQKGHDGYTF
TRBD1 | NA | TRBJ2-1 | TRBV5-4 | TGTGCCAGCAGCTTGGCCGGCGGACAGGGGGGATACAATGAGCAGTTCTTC | CASSLAGGQGGYNEQFF
NA | NA | TRBJ1-2 | TRBV29-1 | TGCAGCGTTGCGGGTAAAGTACTAAACAACTATGGCTACACCTTC | CSVAGKVLNNYGYTF
NA | NA | TRBJ1-4 | TRBV27 | TGTGCCAGCAGTTTAAGAGCGACTGGCGAAAAACTGTTTTTT | CASSLRATGEKLFF
NA | NA | TRBJ1-1 | TRBV11-2 | TGTGCCAGCAGCTTAGATCGGGGTGGGCCTGAAGCTTTCTTT | CASSLDRGGPEAFF
NA | NA | TRBJ1-2 | TRBV5-6 | TGTGCCAGCAGCTTGAGACGGGGTTCTAACTATGGCTACACCTTC | CASSLRRGSNYGYTF
NA | NA | TRBJ2-7 | TRBV4-1 | TGCGCCAGCAGCCAAGAGGGAGGCCGGTACGAGCAGTACTTC | CASSQEGGRYEQYF
TRBD1 | NA | TRBJ1-2 | TRBV27 | TGTGCCAGCAGTCCCCAGGACAGGTACTATGGCTACACCTTC | CASSPQDRYYGYTF
NA | once | TRBJ1-2 | TRBV29-1 | TGCAGCGTTGCTCAGGGTTTTGGCTACACCTTC | CSVAQGFGYTF
TRBD1 | NA | TRBJ1-1 | TRBV3-1/TRBV3-2 | TGTGCCAGCAGCACCGAGGACAGGGGTGAAGCTTTCTTT | CASSTEDRGEAFF
NA | NA | TRBJ2-5 | TRBV12-3/TRBV12-4 | TGTGCCAGCACGGGGGTGGTGGAGACCCAGTACTTC | CASTGVVETQYF
TRBD1 | NA | TRBJ2-1 | TRBV4-1 | TGCGCCAGCAGCCAAGGGACAGGGCCCTACAATGAGCAGTTCTTC | CASSQGTGPYNEQFF
TRBD1 | NA | TRBJ2-1 | TRBV7-8 | TGTGCCAGCAGCTCGGGACAGGGATTCGATGAGCAGTTCTTC | CASSSGQGFDEQFF